This TCR beta chain was observed in a study of tumor-infiltrating lymphocytes in primary liver carcinoma. Synthesis of TCR beta cDNA was carried out from 450 to 650 ng total RNA with a constant-region primer. Libraries for TCR beta were built through three nested multiplex PCR rounds, which together made up a slightly modified ARM-PCR procedure. Each of the first two PCR rounds ran approximately 9 cycles with TRBV1-TRBV30 forward and C-beta reverse primers. TCRdb analysed the multiplex PCR reads with MiXCR anew, one entry per CDR3 protein. Here the sample spans tens of thousands of distinct CDR3 sequences, over 65% being singletons. The CDR3 contains 15 residues. Germline V lookup: CDR1 SGHAT, CDR2 FQNNGV. Notes on this clonotype: One end of the junction fails to match germline, which may point to a read error.

The study co-extracted DNA and RNA from around 20-30 mg of unsorted bulk tissue. The chain is built from TRBV11-2 and TRBJ2-3; 8 positions match TRBD1. The receptor was derived from a middle-aged man with primary liver carcinoma and hepatitis B virus infection. The sample consisted of liver tumor tissue from sampling region 2. The subset is: tumor region T2, inferior pole. CDR3 in amino acids: CASSERDRHTDVQFF. CDR3 DNA sequence: TGTGCCAGCAGCGAACGGGACAGGCACACAGATGTGCAGTTTTTT.